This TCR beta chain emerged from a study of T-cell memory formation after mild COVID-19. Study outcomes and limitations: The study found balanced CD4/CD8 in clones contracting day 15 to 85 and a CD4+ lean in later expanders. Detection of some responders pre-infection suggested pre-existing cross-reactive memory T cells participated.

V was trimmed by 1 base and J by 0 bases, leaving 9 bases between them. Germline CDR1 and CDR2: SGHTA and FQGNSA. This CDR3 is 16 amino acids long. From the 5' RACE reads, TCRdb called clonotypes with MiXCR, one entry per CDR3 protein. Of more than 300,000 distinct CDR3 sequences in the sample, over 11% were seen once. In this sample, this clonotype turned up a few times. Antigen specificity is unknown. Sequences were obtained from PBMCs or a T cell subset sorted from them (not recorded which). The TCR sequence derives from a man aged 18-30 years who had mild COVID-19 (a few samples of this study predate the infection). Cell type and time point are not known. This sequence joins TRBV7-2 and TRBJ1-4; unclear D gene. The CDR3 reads CASSLGTFATNEKLFF. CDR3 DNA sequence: TGTGCCAGCAGCTTAGGCACTTTTGCAACTAATGAAAAACTGTTTTTT.